This T cell receptor (beta chain) comes out of a study of cytomegalovirus exposure and HLA in healthy donors. A multiplex PCR was run with 60 Vbeta primers and 13 Jbeta primers. Only in-frame clones appear in the TCRdb table, and some are missing; sequencing was by immunoSEQ multiplex PCR. The sample has roughly 170,000 clones; about four fifths are singletons. CDR1 is SGHRS, CDR2 YFSETQ, per germline. The CDR3 is 14 residues long. V trimming: 2 bases; J trimming: 3 bases; junction bases outside the gene matches: 1. Sequenced: PBMCs. This rearrangement joins TRBV5-1 to TRBJ2-5; TRBD1 agrees at 10 bases. This clonotype was sampled from a man in his thirties or forties in good health and CMV-seropositive. CDR3 bases: TGCGCCAGCAGCTTAGGACAGGGGGAAGAGACCCAGTACTTC. It specifies CASSLGQGEETQYF. Drawing the rest from reference TRBV5-1 and TRBJ2-5, the complete variable domain is KAGVTQTPRYLIKTRGQQVTLSCSPISGHRSVSWYQQTPGQGLQFLFEYFSETQRNKGNFPGRFSGRQFSNSRSEMNVSTLELGDSALYLCASSLGQGEETQYFGPGTRLLVL.